A selection of T cell receptor beta chains follows, all from one sample in a study of T-cell reconstitution after alpha-beta-depleted transplantation in children. Each CDR3 protein is one row after TCRdb ran MiXCR on the PCR reads. This sample has about 350,000 distinct CDR3 sequences, with approximately 12% found just once. Sequenced material: PBMCs, taken from the stem cell graft. The receptors originated from a human donor who donated a stem cell graft to a child with Fanconi anemia. Both conserved end residues are part of each CDR3. A D gene is named only where the DNA matches it firmly. A row's size may be missing; if present it is once, few, many or a size class.

V	D	J	size	CDR3	DNA
TRBV5-1	TRBD2	TRBJ2-1	few	CASSLAPGLEHNEQFF	TGCGCCAGCAGCTTGGCCCCGGGACTAGAACACAATGAGCAGTTCTTC
TRBV4-2	.	TRBJ1-1	.	CASSQEWSEAFF	TGTGCCAGCAGCCAAGAATGGTCTGAAGCTTTCTTT
TRBV7-2	.	TRBJ2-7	many	CASSPPSYEQYF	TGTGCCAGCAGCCCCCCCTCCTACGAGCAGTACTTC
TRBV20-1	.	TRBJ1-5	few	CSAKQGSQPQHF	TGCAGTGCAAAACAGGGATCTCAGCCCCAGCATTTT
TRBV12-3/TRBV12-4	.	TRBJ2-3	.	CASSLTGSFTDTQYF	TGTGCCAGCAGTTTGACGGGGAGCTTCACAGATACGCAGTATTTT
TRBV20-1	TRBD2	TRBJ2-7	.	CSASPLRGGYEQYF	TGCAGTGCTAGCCCTCTGAGGGGAGGGTACGAGCAGTACTTC
TRBV5-1	.	TRBJ2-3	many	CASSFQGPDTDTQYF	TGCGCCAGCAGCTTCCAGGGACCTGACACAGATACGCAGTATTTT
TRBV6-5	.	TRBJ2-3	many	CASSYGGTTDTQYF	TGTGCCAGCAGTTACGGGGGCACAACAGATACGCAGTATTTT
TRBV3-1	.	TRBJ1-6	few	CASSHFTPGYNSPLHF	TGTGCCAGCAGCCATTTCACCCCCGGCTATAATTCACCCCTCCACTTT
TRBV6-5	.	TRBJ1-2	.	CASSYEGSYGYTF	TGTGCCAGCAGTTACGAGGGAAGCTATGGCTACACCTTC
TRBV7-9	.	TRBJ2-1	.	CASRGNKPNEQFF	TGTGCCAGCAGAGGGAACAAGCCGAATGAGCAGTTCTTC
TRBV20-1	TRBD2	TRBJ2-5	many	CSATPAGGPLETQYF	TGCAGTGCTACCCCAGCGGGGGGCCCTTTGGAGACCCAGTACTTC
TRBV10-3	.	TRBJ1-2	many	CAISDGFDYGYTF	TGTGCCATCAGTGATGGATTTGACTATGGCTACACCTTC
TRBV11-2	.	TRBJ2-2	.	CASSLVLGTGELFF	TGTGCCAGCAGCTTAGTCCTTGGTACCGGGGAGCTGTTTTTT
TRBV4-2	.	TRBJ1-1	many	CASSQDMGVQAFF	TGTGCCAGCAGCCAAGATATGGGGGTTCAAGCTTTCTTT
TRBV7-2	.	TRBJ2-5	.	CASSLTRGSLSGTQYF	TGTGCCAGCAGCTTGACCAGGGGCTCGCTTTCGGGGACCCAGTACTTC
TRBV5-1	.	TRBJ1-2	many	CASSRGTEYGYTF	TGCGCCAGCAGCCGCGGGACGGAGTATGGCTACACCTTC
TRBV5-4	.	TRBJ1-5	.	CASSLWGGGQPQHF	TGTGCCAGCAGCTTGTGGGGTGGGGGTCAGCCCCAGCATTTT
TRBV4-3	.	TRBJ1-1	.	CASSQIRWNTEAFF	TGCGCCAGCAGCCAAATAAGGTGGAACACTGAAGCTTTCTTT
TRBV6-5	.	TRBJ1-3	.	CASSYPPGSSSGNTIYF	TGTGCCAGCAGTTACCCCCCAGGGTCTTCCTCTGGAAACACCATATATTTT
TRBV5-1	TRBD2	TRBJ2-5	once	CASSPSGGARETQYF	TGCGCCAGCAGCCCAAGCGGGGGGGCCCGAGAGACCCAGTACTTC
TRBV12-3/TRBV12-4	.	TRBJ1-2	.	CASSLGRVGGYTF	TGTGCCAGCAGTTTGGGGAGGGTCGGTGGCTACACCTTC
TRBV6-5	TRBD1	TRBJ2-7	many	CASSYIPTGRIDYEQYF	TGTGCCAGCAGTTATATTCCGACAGGGCGAATAGACTACGAGCAGTACTTC
TRBV29-1	TRBD1	TRBJ1-1	.	CSVNRGMNTEAFF	TGCAGCGTTAACAGGGGGATGAACACTGAAGCTTTCTTT
TRBV5-1	TRBD2	TRBJ2-1	.	CASSLGLGTSGANEQFF	TGCGCCAGCAGCTTGGGGTTAGGGACTAGCGGGGCCAATGAGCAGTTCTTC
TRBV5-4	TRBD1	TRBJ1-1	few	CASSLQGARAEAFF	TGTGCCAGCAGCTTACAGGGGGCGAGGGCTGAAGCTTTCTTT
TRBV20-1	.	TRBJ2-3	few	CSARQVGTDTQYF	TGCAGTGCCAGGCAGGTTGGCACAGATACGCAGTATTTT
TRBV18	.	TRBJ1-2	few	CASSPLEGSYGYTF	TGTGCCAGCTCACCACTAGAGGGCTCGTATGGCTACACCTTC
TRBV5-5	TRBD1	TRBJ1-2	.	CASSSRFRDRVVNYGYTF	TGTGCCAGCAGCTCACGATTCCGGGACAGGGTTGTTAACTATGGCTACACCTTC
TRBV3-1	.	TRBJ2-3	few	CASSQDGASSSTDTQYF	TGTGCCAGCAGCCAAGATGGAGCGAGTTCTAGCACAGATACGCAGTATTTT
TRBV4-3	TRBD1	TRBJ1-2	.	CASSQATGTNNYGYTF	TGCGCCAGCAGCCAAGCGACAGGGACCAACAACTATGGCTACACCTTC
TRBV12-3/TRBV12-4	.	TRBJ1-1	many	CASGRDTYTEAFF	TGTGCCAGCGGCCGGGACACCTACACTGAAGCTTTCTTT
TRBV27	.	TRBJ2-2	.	CVSSPSDRLTTGELFF	TGTGTCAGCAGTCCCTCGGACAGATTGACCACCGGGGAGCTGTTTTTT
TRBV6-1	TRBD1	TRBJ2-7	many	CASRDRGQHEQYF	TGTGCCAGCAGAGACAGGGGGCAGCACGAGCAGTACTTC
TRBV5-1	.	TRBJ2-7	many	CASSLAGNEQYF	TGCGCCAGCAGCTTGGCCGGAAACGAGCAGTACTTC
TRBV12-3/TRBV12-4	.	TRBJ1-2	.	CASSDGLGYTF	TGTGCCAGCAGTGACGGTCTCGGCTACACCTTC
TRBV6-5	.	TRBJ2-2	many	CASSYGDTGELFF	TGTGCCAGCAGTTACGGGGACACCGGGGAGCTGTTTTTT
TRBV12-3/TRBV12-4	TRBD1	TRBJ1-2	.	CASSSGQGVSNYGYTF	TGTGCCAGCAGTTCGGGACAGGGGGTCTCTAACTATGGCTACACCTTC